A single sample is the source of the 20 T cell receptor beta chains below, sequenced in a study of T cells in Graves' hyperthyroidism and ophthalmopathy. Researchers took RNA transcripts and amplified the TCR beta CDR3 regions from them. Carried out on the TCR CDR3, a first-round RT-PCR used the HTBI primer set. A single record per CDR3 protein comes from TCRdb applying MiXCR to the multiplex PCR reads. The table has roughly 500,000 distinct CDR3 sequences, around 42% seen once. Material for sequencing was peripheral blood or thyroid tissue (not recorded which). Receptor source: an adult woman with Graves' disease, either hyperthyroidism or ophthalmopathy (not recorded which).

This clonotype occurred many times. V usage is TRBV9 and J usage is TRBJ2-7; maybe TRBD2 (5 bases). This CDR3 is 14 amino acids long. V lost 3 bases to trimming and J lost 3 bases, with 13 bases between them. CDR1 and CDR2 from the germline V gene are SGDLS and YYNGEE. CDR3 bases: TGTGCCAGCAGCGCGGGGTGGGGTCACTACGAGCAGTACTTC. Protein product: CASSAGWGHYEQYF.

A word on this clonotype: A much larger clone lies a single base off, so this may be a read error. This chain links TRBV18 with TRBJ1-6; D is undetermined. Germline CDR1 is KGHSH and CDR2 is LQKENI. This CDR3 spans 13 amino acids. Trimming shortened V by 5 bases and J by 11 bases, and 13 bases separated the two germline ends. The CDR3 DNA sequence: TGTGCCAGCTCATCTGGACGGAATCCACCCCTCCACTTT. Its protein product is CASSSGRNPPLHF.

As to this clonotype: The DNA is left out, because the CDR3 cannot be placed on it with certainty; the CDR3 is given as TCRdb lists it. This rearrangement joins TRBV9 to TRBJ1-2; TRBD1 was called by the table and not checked on the DNA. Termini included, the CDR3 measures 14 amino acids. Germline CDR1 is SGDLS and CDR2 is YYNGEE. CDR3 protein: CASSVDLVGQGNTF.

This clonotype was counted at least ten times. The chain employs TRBV6-6 and TRBJ1-5; the D is unclear. V lost 5 bases, J lost 0 bases, and 8 bases lay in between. Germline lookup yields CDR1 MNHNY and CDR2 SVGAGI (reference sequence). The CDR3 spans 14 residues. CDR3 nucleotide sequence: TGTGCCAGCAGTCGGGTCTCTAGCAATCAGCCCCAGCATTTT. Its translation: CASSRVSSNQPQHF.

The V and J genes are TRBV20-1 and TRBJ1-4; unclear D gene. V was shortened by 3 bases and J by 4 bases, with 12 bases between the two germline ends. CDR3 length: 14 amino acids. Germline V gene data show CDR1 as DFQATT and CDR2 as SNEGSKA (reference sequence). The CDR3 sequence: CSASPTVGNEKLFF. CDR3 coding DNA: TGCAGTGCTAGTCCCACCGTGGGTAATGAAAAACTGTTTTTT.

The chain recombines TRBV7-8 with TRBJ1-2; possibly TRBD1 for D (6 bases). Between the trimmed V and J ends, which lost 5 bases and 7 bases, there was a span of 23 bases. This CDR3 is built from 16 residues. CDR1 SGHVS and CDR2 FQNEAQ come from the germline V gene. DNA for the CDR3: TGTGCCAGCAGCCCTCAACGGACCGGGGGGCTCGGTGGCTACACCTTC. The encoded protein is CASSPQRTGGLGGYTF.

This clonotype was recorded many times. The chain links TRBV2 to TRBJ1-2; D uncertain. The CDR3 has 12 residues. Looked up from germline, CDR1 is SNHLY and CDR2 is FYNNEI. Trimming took 4 bases from V and 3 from J, leaving 6 bases between them. CDR3 sequence (DNA): TGTGCCAGCAGTGCGGACGACTATGGCTACACCTTC. Translated: CASSADDYGYTF.

A note on this clonotype: Being one base from a much bigger clone, this may be a read error. The genes are TRBV4-1 and TRBJ2-7; no clear D gene. From germline, CDR1 is MGHRA and CDR2 YSYEKL. Trimming shortened V by 1 base and J by 6 bases, and 16 bases separated the two germline ends. The CDR3 is 15 residues long. The CDR3 nucleotides read TGCGCCAGCAGCCAAGTAGGAAACAGAGTTATCGAGCAGTACTTC. This translates into CASSQVGNRVIEQYF.

The rearrangement uses TRBV10-1 and TRBJ2-3; tentatively, D is TRBD1 (5 bases). The V gene lost 6 bases and the J gene lost 3 bases, with 16 bases spanning the gap. The CDR3 is made up of 15 amino acids. Looked up from germline, CDR1 is WNHNN and CDR2 is SYGVQD (reference sequence). DNA for the CDR3: TGCGCCAGCAGCTTGGGCAGGGCTGTAACAGATACGCAGTATTTT. Residues: CASSLGRAVTDTQYF.

The chain combines TRBV7-9 with TRBJ2-1; D gene uncertain. The CDR3 covers 13 residues. V was cut by 6 bases and J by 9 bases, with 15 bases left in between. Germline loops: CDR1 SEHNR, CDR2 FQNEAQ (reference sequence). The CDR3 DNA reads as TGTGCCAGCAGTTTGTTTTGGTCCGGTGAGCAGTTCTTC. Translated, it gives CASSLFWSGEQFF. Variable domain in full (rest from reference TRBV7-9 and TRBJ2-1): DTGVSQNPRHKITKRGQNVTFRCDPISEHNRLYWYRQTLGQGPEFLTYFQNEAQLEKSRLLSDRFSAERPKGSFSTLEIQRTEQGDSAMYLCASSLFWSGEQFFGPGTRLTVL.

In its sample, this clonotype was seen a few times. This chain links TRBV29-1 with TRBJ2-7; 11 bases line up with TRBD2. The CDR3 contains 18 residues. CDR1 and CDR2 from the germline V gene are SQVTM and ANQGSEA. V shed 3 bases, J shed 5 bases, and the junction held 18 bases outside the gene matches. The CDR3, as DNA: TGCAGCGTTGACCCCGGGACAGGAAGACTAGCGGGATCTGACGAGCAGTACTTC. It yields the protein CSVDPGTGRLAGSDEQYF.

This chain uses TRBV20-1 with TRBJ1-5, with D perhaps TRBD1 (6 bases). The V end was cut by 0 bases, the J end by 5 bases, with 14 bases between. CDR1 and CDR2 from the germline V gene are DFQATT and SNEGSKA (reference sequence). The CDR3 contains 15 residues. Here the CDR3 DNA reads TGCAGTGCTAGAGATGGGGGCAGGGTGGATCAGCCCCAGCATTTT. Amino acid sequence: CSARDGGRVDQPQHF.

A single count supports this clonotype. Given the absence of the conserved phenylalanine or tryptophan at the CDR3 end, a read error is likely. The DNA is omitted, as the CDR3 cannot be located on it reliably, and the CDR3 follows TCRdb's listing. The rearrangement joins TRBV7-2 to TRBJ2-7; the table names TRBD1, a call not compared with the DNA. Germline assignment: CDR1 SGHTA and CDR2 FQGNSA. The CDR3 has 8 amino acids, counting both end residues. This CDR3 reads CASSLQGL.

The table lists this clonotype with a few counts. The chain is built from TRBV25-1 and TRBJ1-6; TRBD1 is a possible D gene (5 bases). This CDR3 region has 12 residues. V lost 6 bases, J lost 8 bases, and 8 bases lay in between. Germline lookup yields CDR1 MGHDK and CDR2 SYGVNS. This CDR3 reads CASRGPDSPLHF. The DNA for the CDR3 is TGTGCCAGCAGGGGGCCAGATTCACCCCTCCACTTT. The full variable domain, completed using reference TRBV25-1 and TRBJ1-6, is EADIYQTPRYLVIGTGKKITLECSQTMGHDKMYWYQQDPGMELHLIHYSYGVNSTEKGDLSSESTVSRIRTEHFPLTLESARPSHTSQYLCASRGPDSPLHFGNGTRLTVT.

This clonotype was picked up many times. The chain joins TRBV5-8 to TRBJ2-2; 7 bases fit TRBD2. Germline CDR1 SGHTS, CDR2 YDEGEE. The V gene end was trimmed by 3 bases and the J gene end by 1 base; junction bases not matched to a gene: 3. The CDR3 sequence is 15 residues long. CDR3 region: CASSSLAVNTGELFF. As DNA, the CDR3 is TGTGCCAGCAGCTCTCTAGCGGTGAACACCGGGGAGCTGTTTTTT.

This clonotype was picked up many times. The chain combines TRBV29-1 with TRBJ1-2; 9 bases align to TRBD1. With 5 bases clipped from V and 3 bases from J, the junction kept 7 bases outside the gene matches. The CDR3 runs 14 residues. Germline assignment: CDR1 SQVTM and CDR2 ANQGSEA. Written as DNA, the CDR3 is TGCAGCGTTCGGACAGGGGTCAACGACTATGGCTACACCTTC. It translates to CSVRTGVNDYGYTF. Together with reference TRBV29-1 and TRBJ1-2, the CDR3 gives the full variable domain: SAVISQKPSRDICQRGTSLTIQCQVDSQVTMMFWYRQQPGQSLTLIATANQGSEATYESGFVIDKFPISRPNLTFSTLTVSNMSPEDSSIYLCSVRTGVNDYGYTFGSGTRLTVV.

This sequence joins TRBV19 and TRBJ1-2; 9 nucleotides line up with TRBD1. The V segment lost 7 bases and the J segment 6 bases; nucleotides outside the gene matches: 9. Germline V gives CDR1 LNHDA, CDR2 SQIVND (reference sequence). The CDR3 sequence is 14 residues long. CDR3 in amino acids: CASTWDRVVNGYTF. Written as DNA, the CDR3 is TGTGCCAGTACCTGGGACAGGGTTGTGAATGGCTACACCTTC.

The sample holds many counts of this clonotype. The chain joins TRBV11-2 to TRBJ2-5, with D possibly matching TRBD2 (6 bases). Trimming removed 7 bases from V and 4 bases from J, with 28 bases in between. Germline V gene lookup returns CDR1 SGHAT and CDR2 FQNNGV. The CDR3 has 18 residues. CDR3 loop: CASNNAGPQAVSGETQYF. CDR3 coding DNA: TGTGCCAGCAACAACGCGGGGCCCCAAGCGGTATCGGGAGAGACCCAGTACTTC.

The chain has TRBV29-1 and TRBJ1-5; weak D call: TRBD1 (6 bases). V lost 7 bases, J lost 0 bases, and 16 bases lay in between. The CDR3 is 15 amino acids. Germline V CDR1 and CDR2: SQVTM, ANQGSEA. The CDR3 DNA follows: TGCAGCGGCCAAACCTGGGGGCGTAGCAATCAGCCCCAGCATTTT. This sequence encodes CSGQTWGRSNQPQHF.

Worth noting for this clonotype: This may arise from a read error, as a much more abundant clone is one base away. The CDR3 ends on some other residue instead of the conserved phenylalanine or tryptophan, so this is likely a read error. The CDR3 reads CAGSSRAGGTYEQYL. Written as DNA, the CDR3 is TGTGCCGGTAGTAGTCGAGCGGGGGGAACCTACGAGCAGTACCTC. V gene TRBV2 combines with J gene TRBJ2-7; 9 nucleotides match TRBD2. CDR3 length: 15 amino acids. Losses at the gene ends were 11 bases for V and 2 bases for J; bases not matched to a gene: 13. Germline V gene lookup returns CDR1 SNHLY and CDR2 FYNNEI.